These 20 T cell receptor beta chains originate from one sample sequenced in a study of identical twins. TCRdb redid the calling of the 5' RACE reads with MiXCR, one entry per CDR3 protein. The sample lists around 470,000 distinct CDR3 sequences, 12% to 15% occurring once. Separately, the same data were catalogued under a study of yellow fever vaccine responses in identical twins.

Sequenced sample: CD4+ T cells sorted from blood. These receptors were obtained from a woman aged 18-29 years in good health.

Only a few counts were recorded for this clonotype. The chain has TRBV20-1 and TRBJ1-5; D is ambiguous. V was clipped by 5 bases and J by 7 bases, with 15 bases between them. The CDR3 sequence is 13 residues long. Germline V lookup: CDR1 DFQATT, CDR2 SNEGSKA (reference sequence). The CDR3, as DNA: TGCAGTGCTTCCCCCCAGGACCGGCAGCCCCAGCATTTT. The encoded protein is CSASPQDRQPQHF.

This clonotype was found many times. The V gene is TRBV9, the J gene TRBJ2-3; D gene uncertain. The CDR3 is 12 residues long. Trimming took off 0 bases at V and 6 bases at J, with 5 bases between the two ends. Germline CDR1 reads SGDLS; CDR2 reads YYNGEE. The CDR3 sequence: CASSVVGDTQYF. CDR3 nucleotide sequence: TGTGCCAGCAGCGTAGTCGGGGATACGCAGTATTTT.

The rearrangement links TRBV29-1 to TRBJ2-5; no firm D call. The CDR3 length is 12 residues. From germline, CDR1 is SQVTM and CDR2 ANQGSEA. Trimming took 7 bases from V and 2 from J, leaving 11 bases between them. The CDR3 DNA reads TGCAGCGCCGAGGTACAGCAAGAGACCCAGTACTTC. It encodes CSAEVQQETQYF.

The V gene is TRBV27, the J gene TRBJ2-5, with a possible D match to TRBD1 (5 bases). The V gene's germline CDR1 is MNHEY and CDR2 SMNVEV (reference sequence). The CDR3 consists of 11 residues. Trimming left V 6 bases short and J 7 bases short, with 9 bases between. The CDR3 is CASRGLGTQYF. DNA of the CDR3: TGTGCCAGCAGGGGGCTGGGGACCCAGTACTTC.

This clonotype occurred many times. This rearrangement joins TRBV29-1 to TRBJ2-3; tentatively, D is TRBD1 (6 bases). Germline values: CDR1 SQVTM, CDR2 ANQGSEA. The CDR3 loop spans 15 amino acids. Trimming removed 4 bases at V and 0 bases at J, with 14 bases between. The CDR3 nucleotides are TGCAGCGTTGCTTCCGGGACATTTAGCACAGATACGCAGTATTTT. Its protein is CSVASGTFSTDTQYF.

This clonotype was seen a handful of times. The rearrangement uses TRBV6-5 and TRBJ1-6; the D gene is possibly TRBD1 (6 bases). The CDR3 consists of 12 residues. Germline lookup yields CDR1 MNHEY and CDR2 SVGAGI. Trimming took 6 bases from V and 7 from J, leaving 7 bases between them. The CDR3: CASRTGNSPLHF. CDR3 DNA sequence: TGTGCCAGCAGGACAGGCAATTCACCCCTCCACTTT.

The rearrangement joins TRBV10-3 to TRBJ1-6; D remains unclear. The CDR3 length is 15 residues. With 0 bases removed from V and 6 bases from J, the gap between germline ends came to 9 bases. Germline assignment: CDR1 ENHRY and CDR2 SYGVKD. CDR3 in amino acids: CAISESAWVNSPLHF. In DNA, the CDR3 is TGTGCCATCAGTGAGTCGGCGTGGGTTAATTCACCCCTCCACTTT.

The sample holds a few counts of this clonotype. This rearrangement joins TRBV7-2 to TRBJ2-2; D not resolved. The germline V gene has CDR1 SGHTA and CDR2 FQGNSA. The CDR3 runs to 14 residues. The V end lost 1 base, the J end lost 3 bases, and 6 bases lay between the germline ends. CDR3 sequence reads: CASSLVDYTGELFF. The CDR3 DNA reads TGTGCCAGCAGCTTAGTCGACTACACCGGGGAGCTGTTTTTT.

This clonotype was counted a few times. The rearrangement links TRBV30 to TRBJ2-2; 7 nucleotides match TRBD2. CDR3 length equals 14 residues. Germline trimming cut 3 bases from V and 7 bases from J; bases unmatched to any gene: 8. Germline V gene lookup returns CDR1 GTSNPN and CDR2 SVGIG (reference sequence). The CDR3 protein is CAWRLREGYGELFF. The CDR3, as DNA: TGTGCCTGGAGGCTTAGGGAGGGGTACGGGGAGCTGTTTTTT.

This clonotype came up a few times. The genes are TRBV5-6 and TRBJ1-1, with D possibly matching TRBD1 (5 bases). This CDR3 is built from 14 residues. Germline values: CDR1 SGHDT, CDR2 YYEEEE. Trimming pared 2 bases from V and 2 bases from J, leaving 10 bases between. CDR3: CASSFDSYNTEAFF. The CDR3 DNA reads TGTGCCAGCAGCTTTGACAGTTATAACACTGAAGCTTTCTTT.

This chain connects TRBV12-3 or TRBV12-4 to TRBJ2-2; D gene uncertain. The CDR3 length is 18 residues. V was shortened by 2 bases and J by 1 base, with 17 bases between the two germline ends. The CDR3 loop is CASSLNWWKSGNTGELFF. DNA for the CDR3: TGTGCCAGCAGTTTAAATTGGTGGAAATCCGGGAACACCGGGGAGCTGTTTTTT.

This clonotype was recorded many times. V and J are TRBV12-3 or TRBV12-4 and TRBJ1-1; 9 bases agree with TRBD1. J gave up 4 bases and V 11 bases, and 17 bases lay outside the gene matches. This CDR3 has 16 residues. The chain's CDR3 is CASHSRQGGSGTEAFF. The DNA of the CDR3 is TGTGCCTCCCACTCCCGACAGGGGGGTTCAGGCACTGAAGCTTTCTTT.

This clonotype was seen a few times. The gene calls are TRBV19 and TRBJ2-6, with a weak D call TRBD1 (5 bases). V was shortened by 5 bases and J by 2 bases, with 13 bases between the two germline ends. CDR3 length: 16 amino acids. CDR1 and CDR2 (germline): LNHDA, SQIVND (reference sequence). The chain's CDR3 is CASSARQIPGANVLTF. CDR3 DNA sequence: TGTGCCAGTAGTGCTCGACAGATCCCTGGGGCCAACGTCCTGACTTTC.

This clonotype came up a few times. This sequence joins TRBV11-2 and TRBJ2-5; the match to TRBD2 covers 11 bases. Germline CDR1 reads SGHAT; CDR2 reads FQNNGV. The CDR3 contains 19 residues. V trimming: 0 bases; J trimming: 5 bases; junction bases outside the gene matches: 14. The CDR3 DNA is TGTGCCAGCAGCTTAGATAGAAAAACTAGCGGGAGTTTATCTGAGACCCAGTACTTC. The encoded protein is CASSLDRKTSGSLSETQYF.

The rearrangement uses TRBV24-1 and TRBJ2-3, with 8 bases aligning to TRBD1. Trimming removed 3 bases from V and 0 bases from J; junction bases left unmatched: 13. The length of the CDR3 is 19 residues. CDR1 and CDR2 (germline): KGHDR, SFDVKD. CDR3 bases: TGTGCCACCAGTGATGAATCCGGGACAGGACGTCTGAGCACAGATACGCAGTATTTT. It yields the protein CATSDESGTGRLSTDTQYF.

The chain couples TRBV6-1 to TRBJ2-5; tentative D call: TRBD2 (5 bases). Trimming removed 2 bases from V and 4 bases from J, with 14 bases in between. CDR1 is MNHNS and CDR2 is SASEGT in the germline V gene. CDR3 length: 15 residues. The CDR3 DNA reads as TGTGCCAGCAGTGAAAATGGGCGGGTCGGAGAGACCCAGTACTTC. It translates to CASSENGRVGETQYF.

This clonotype was recorded a few times. The chain couples TRBV10-1 to TRBJ2-7; tentative D call: TRBD1 (6 bases). Trimming removed 11 bases from V and 5 bases from J, with 19 bases in between. The CDR3 has 13 amino acids. Germline values: CDR1 WNHNN, CDR2 SYGVQD (reference sequence). CDR3: CAVHQGILNEQYF. DNA for the CDR3: TGCGCCGTACACCAGGGGATCTTGAACGAGCAGTACTTC.

J is TRBJ2-7 and V is TRBV4-2; 9 positions match TRBD1. The CDR3 has 16 amino acids. The V gene's germline CDR1 is LGHNA and CDR2 YNFKEQ. V was pared by 0 bases and J by 8 bases, with 11 bases of the junction left unmatched. The CDR3 is CASSQDTGQGGFKQYF. CDR3 nucleotide sequence: TGTGCCAGCAGCCAAGATACGGGACAGGGTGGATTCAAGCAGTACTTC.

The chain links TRBV2 to TRBJ2-2; D remains unclear. Germline CDR1 and CDR2: SNHLY and FYNNEI. Trimming removed 0 bases from V and 4 bases from J, with 3 bases in between. CDR3 size: 13 residues. CDR3 sequence reads: CASSEAATGELFF. The CDR3 coding sequence is TGTGCCAGCAGTGAAGCAGCCACCGGGGAGCTGTTTTTT.

This clonotype has a handful of counts. The chain recombines TRBV7-9 with TRBJ1-1; D is uncertain. V lost 5 bases and J 3 bases, leaving 13 bases between the germline ends. Germline CDR1 reads SEHNR; CDR2 reads FQNEAQ (reference sequence). CDR3 size: 14 residues. CDR3 sequence (DNA): TGTGCCAGCAGCCTCGCCGGCACGTACACTGAAGCTTTCTTT. Residues: CASSLAGTYTEAFF.